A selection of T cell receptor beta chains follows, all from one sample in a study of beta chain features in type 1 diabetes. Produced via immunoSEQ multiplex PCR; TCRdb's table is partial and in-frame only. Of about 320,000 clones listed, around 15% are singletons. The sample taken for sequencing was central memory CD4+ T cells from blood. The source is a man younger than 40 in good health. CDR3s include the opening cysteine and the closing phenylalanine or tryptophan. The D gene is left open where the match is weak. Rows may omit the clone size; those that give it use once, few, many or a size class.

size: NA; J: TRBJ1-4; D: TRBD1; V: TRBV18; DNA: TGTGCCAGCTCACCCGGACAGGGGGGCGAAAAACTGTTTTTT; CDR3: CASSPGQGGEKLFF
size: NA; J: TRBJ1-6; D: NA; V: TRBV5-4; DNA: TGTGCCAGCAGCTTGGGTCTCACGAATTCACCCCTCCACTTT; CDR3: CASSLGLTNSPLHF
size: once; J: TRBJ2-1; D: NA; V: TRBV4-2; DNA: TGTGCCAGCAGCCACTCCCGGGACAATGAGCAGTTCTTC; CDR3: CASSHSRDNEQFF
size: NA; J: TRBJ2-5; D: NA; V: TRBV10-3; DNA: TGTGCCATCAGTACCCCGGGTTTGGACCAAGAGACCCAGTACTTC; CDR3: CAISTPGLDQETQYF
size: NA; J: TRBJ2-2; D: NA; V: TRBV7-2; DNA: TGTGCCAGCAGCTTCCAACAGGGCACCGGGGAGCTGTTTTTT; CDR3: CASSFQQGTGELFF
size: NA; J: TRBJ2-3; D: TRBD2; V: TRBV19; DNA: TGTGCCAGTAGCGGGGGGGCCATGTTGACAGATACGCAGTATTTT; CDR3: CASSGGAMLTDTQYF
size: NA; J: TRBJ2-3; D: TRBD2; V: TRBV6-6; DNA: TGTGCCACCCTAGCGGGGGAGACAGATACGCAGTATTTT; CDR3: CATLAGETDTQYF
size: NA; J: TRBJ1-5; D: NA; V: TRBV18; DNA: TGTGCCAGCTCACCTCGACGGGTTGATCAGCCCCAGCATTTT; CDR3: CASSPRRVDQPQHF
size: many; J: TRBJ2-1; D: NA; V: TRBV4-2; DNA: TGTGCCAGCAGCACGCAGGGGGGGGCGAATGAGCAGTTCTTC; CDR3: CASSTQGGANEQFF
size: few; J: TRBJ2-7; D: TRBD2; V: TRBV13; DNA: TGTGCCAGCAGCCCGGGCCGCACTAGCGGGGGGGCCTCCGAGCAGTACTTC; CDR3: CASSPGRTSGGASEQYF
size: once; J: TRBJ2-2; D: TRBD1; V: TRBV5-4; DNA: TGTGCCAGCAGCCCCCGGACAGGGGGGAACACCGGGGAGCTGTTTTTT; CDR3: CASSPRTGGNTGELFF
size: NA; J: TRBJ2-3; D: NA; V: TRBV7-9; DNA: TGTGCCAGCAGCTTTGGGGGGAGCACAGATACGCAGTATTTT; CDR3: CASSFGGSTDTQYF
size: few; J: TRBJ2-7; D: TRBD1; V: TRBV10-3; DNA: TGTGCCATCAGTGATGACAGGGTCAAGCAGTACTTC; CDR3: CAISDDRVKQYF
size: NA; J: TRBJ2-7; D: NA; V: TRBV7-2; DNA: TGTGCCAGCAGCTTGGATTCGGTCTACGAGCAGTACTTC; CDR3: CASSLDSVYEQYF
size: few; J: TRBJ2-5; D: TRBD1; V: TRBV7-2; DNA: TGTGCCAGCAGCTTGGACAGGGGGCGAGAGACCCAGTACTTC; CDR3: CASSLDRGRETQYF
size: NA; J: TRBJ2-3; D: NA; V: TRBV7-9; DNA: TGTGCCAGCAGCCCAAGGTCGTCCCACGCAGATACGCAGTATTTT; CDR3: CASSPRSSHADTQYF
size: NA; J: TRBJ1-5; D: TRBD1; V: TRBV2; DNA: TGTGCCAGCGGTAAGGACAGGGGGCTGAATCAGCCCCAGCATTTT; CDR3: CASGKDRGLNQPQHF
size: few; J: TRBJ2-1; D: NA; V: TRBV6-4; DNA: TGTGCCAGCAGTGACTCACGAGGGCAAAGGCAGTTCTTC; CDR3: CASSDSRGQRQFF
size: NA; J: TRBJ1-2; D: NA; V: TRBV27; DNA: TGTGCCAGCAAGGGGCAGAACTATGGCTACACCTTC; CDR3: CASKGQNYGYTF
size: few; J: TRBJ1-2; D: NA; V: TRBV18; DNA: TGTGCCAGCTCACCAAATAACTATGGCTACACCTTC; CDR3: CASSPNNYGYTF
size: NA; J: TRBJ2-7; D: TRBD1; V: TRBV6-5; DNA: TGTGCCAGCAGTCCTACAGGGGGAAGCTCCTACGAGCAGTACTTC; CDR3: CASSPTGGSSYEQYF
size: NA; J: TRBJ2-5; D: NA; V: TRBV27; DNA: TGTGCCAGCAGTTTATGGGGGGCCCAAGAGACCCAGTACTTC; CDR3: CASSLWGAQETQYF
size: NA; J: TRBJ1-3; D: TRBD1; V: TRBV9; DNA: TGTGCCAGCAGCACAACAGGGGGGAACTCTGGAAACACCATATATTTT; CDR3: CASSTTGGNSGNTIYF
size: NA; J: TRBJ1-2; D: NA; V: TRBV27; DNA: TGTGCCAGCAGAAACACAGGGTTCGGGGGCTACACCTTC; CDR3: CASRNTGFGGYTF
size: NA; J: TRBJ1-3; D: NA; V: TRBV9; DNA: TGTGCCAGCAGCGTAGGGGTTGGAAACACCATATATTTT; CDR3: CASSVGVGNTIYF
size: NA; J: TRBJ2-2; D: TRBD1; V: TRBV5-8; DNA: TGTGCCAGCAGCCCGAAGACGACAGGGGGCGGGGAGCTGTTTTTT; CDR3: CASSPKTTGGGELFF
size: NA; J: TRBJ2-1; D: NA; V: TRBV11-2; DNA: TGTGCCAGCAGCTTAGTTGGGAGCGAGCAGTTCTTC; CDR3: CASSLVGSEQFF
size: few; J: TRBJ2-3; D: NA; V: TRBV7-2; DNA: TGTGCCAGCAGCTTATTAGGTCGGGTCCGAGATACGCAGTATTTT; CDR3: CASSLLGRVRDTQYF
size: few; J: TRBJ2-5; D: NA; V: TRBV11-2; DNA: TGTGCCAGCAGCTCGAGGTCCGGCGAGACCCAGTACTTC; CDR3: CASSSRSGETQYF
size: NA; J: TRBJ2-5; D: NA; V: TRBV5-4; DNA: TGTGCCAGCAGCTCGACCCGGACAGCCGAGACCCAGTACTTC; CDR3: CASSSTRTAETQYF
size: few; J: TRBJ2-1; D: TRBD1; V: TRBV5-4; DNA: TGTGCCAGCAGCCGAACCGGGACAGGGTGGAATGAGCAGTTCTTC; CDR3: CASSRTGTGWNEQFF
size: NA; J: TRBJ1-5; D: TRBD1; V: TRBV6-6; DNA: TGTGCCAGCAGTTACTATGGACAGGGGTTTCAGCCCCAGCATTTT; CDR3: CASSYYGQGFQPQHF
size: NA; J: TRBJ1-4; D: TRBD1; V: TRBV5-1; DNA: TGCGCCAGCAGCCTTAACCTAGACAGGGATGAAAAACTGTTTTTT; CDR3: CASSLNLDRDEKLFF
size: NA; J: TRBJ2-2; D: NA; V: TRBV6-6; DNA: TGTGCCAGCAGTTTCCGACGGAACACCGGGGAGCTGTTTTTT; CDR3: CASSFRRNTGELFF
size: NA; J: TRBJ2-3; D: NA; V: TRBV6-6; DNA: TGTGCCAGCAGCACACGAAATACGCAGTATTTT; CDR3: CASSTRNTQYF
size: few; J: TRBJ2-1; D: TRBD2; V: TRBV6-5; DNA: TGTGCCAGCACTGCTAGCGGGGGGGCCCATGAGCAGTTCTTC; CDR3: CASTASGGAHEQFF
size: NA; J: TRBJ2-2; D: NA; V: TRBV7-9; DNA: TGTGCCAGCAGCATGCGCACCGGGGAGCTGTTTTTT; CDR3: CASSMRTGELFF
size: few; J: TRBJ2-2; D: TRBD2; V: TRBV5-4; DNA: TGTGCCAGCAGCCCCCGTAGGCGGGAGGGCCCCAGGGAGCTGTTTTTT; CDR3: CASSPRRREGPRELFF
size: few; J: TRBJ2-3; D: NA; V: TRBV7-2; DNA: TGTGCCAGCAGCCACCCTCGAGGGCGCGGAGGCTCCACAGATACGCAGTATTTT; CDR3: CASSHPRGRGGSTDTQYF
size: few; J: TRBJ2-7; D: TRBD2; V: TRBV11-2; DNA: TGTGCCAGCAGCTATCAGACTAGCGGGGAAGAACAGTACTTC; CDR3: CASSYQTSGEEQYF
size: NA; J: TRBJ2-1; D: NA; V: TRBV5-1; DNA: TGCGCCAGCCGGGCCCAGCGGGCGGCCTACAATGAGCAGTTCTTC; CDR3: CASRAQRAAYNEQFF
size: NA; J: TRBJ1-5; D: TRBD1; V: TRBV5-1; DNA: TGCGCCAGCAGCTTCGGGACAGGGGGCAGGAATCAGCCCCAGCATTTT; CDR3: CASSFGTGGRNQPQHF
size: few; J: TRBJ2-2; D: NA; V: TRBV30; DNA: TGTGCCTGGAGTCCCCGAGGAATCACCGGGGAGCTGTTTTTT; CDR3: CAWSPRGITGELFF
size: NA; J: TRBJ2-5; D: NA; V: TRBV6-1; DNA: TGTGCCAGCAGCCGCAACAGGTGGGAGACCCAGTACTTC; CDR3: CASSRNRWETQYF
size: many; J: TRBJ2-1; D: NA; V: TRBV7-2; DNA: TGTGCCAGCAGCTTAGAGGGACGGACCTACAATGAGCAGTTCTTC; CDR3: CASSLEGRTYNEQFF
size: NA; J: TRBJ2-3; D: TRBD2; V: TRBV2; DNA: TGTGCCAGCGGACCTAGCGGGAGCCTCACAGATACGCAGTATTTT; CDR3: CASGPSGSLTDTQYF
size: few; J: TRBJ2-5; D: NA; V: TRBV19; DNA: TGTGCCAGTAGTGGCACGGGCGGGGTGGAGACCCAGTACTTC; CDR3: CASSGTGGVETQYF
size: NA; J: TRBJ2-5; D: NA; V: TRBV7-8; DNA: TGTGCCAGCAGCTTGGGGGCCCATGAAGAGACCCAGTACTTC; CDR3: CASSLGAHEETQYF
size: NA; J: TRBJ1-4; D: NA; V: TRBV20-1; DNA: TGCAGTGCTAGAGGCCAGGGTGTCCTGTTTTTT; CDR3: CSARGQGVLFF
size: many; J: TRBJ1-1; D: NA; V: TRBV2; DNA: TGTGCCAGCAGGGACAGAATGAACACTGAAGCTTTCTTT; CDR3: CASRDRMNTEAFF
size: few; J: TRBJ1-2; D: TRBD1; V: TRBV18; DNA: TGTGCCAGCTTGAGGGACAGGGGAATTTCTAACTATGGCTACACCTTC; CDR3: CASLRDRGISNYGYTF
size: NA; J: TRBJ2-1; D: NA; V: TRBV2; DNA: TGTGCCAGCAGTGATCCTACGGCCGGCTCCTACAATGAGCAGTTCTTC; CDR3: CASSDPTAGSYNEQFF
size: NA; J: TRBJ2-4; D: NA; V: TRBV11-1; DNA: TGTGCCAGCAGCTTAGGGGCCGCAAACATTCAGTACTTC; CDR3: CASSLGAANIQYF
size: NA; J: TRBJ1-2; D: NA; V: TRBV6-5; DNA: TGTGCCAGCAGTTACCGGGTTGGCTATGGCTACACCTTC; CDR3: CASSYRVGYGYTF
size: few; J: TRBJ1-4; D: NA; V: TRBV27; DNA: TGTGCCAGCAAAAAACAGGGAGACGAAAAACTGTTTTTT; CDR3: CASKKQGDEKLFF
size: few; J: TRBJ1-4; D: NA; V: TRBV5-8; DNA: TGTGCCAGCAGCTTTAACAGGCTCGTTGAAAAACTGTTTTTT; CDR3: CASSFNRLVEKLFF
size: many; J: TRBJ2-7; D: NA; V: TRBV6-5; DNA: TGTGCCAGCAGTCTAGACTCATTGAAGGCCGAGCAGTACTTC; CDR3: CASSLDSLKAEQYF